Below are 9 T cell receptor beta chains sequenced from a single sample in a study of CD8 T cells in ankylosing spondylitis. TCRdb itself ran the 5' RACE reads through MiXCR, one entry per CDR3 protein. Of 750,000 to 850,000 distinct CDR3 sequences in the sample, 12% were seen once. No cognate antigen is known for these TCRs. Study conclusions and caveats: Eight highly homologous variants formed a TCR beta motif that appeared characteristic of ankylosing spondylitis blood.

The specimen was blood, either unsorted or a sorted T cell fraction (not recorded which). Every receptor here comes from a male donor with ankylosing spondylitis.

At least ten counts were recorded for this clonotype. The chain is built from TRBV29-1 and TRBJ2-3; 7 bases match TRBD2. Germline assignment: CDR1 SQVTM and CDR2 ANQGSEA. The CDR3 loop spans 15 amino acids. The V segment lost 4 bases and the J segment 4 bases; nucleotides outside the gene matches: 11. In DNA form, the CDR3 reads TGCAGCGTTGGGAAAGCGGGGCAGCCCTCAGATACGCAGTATTTT. Its protein product is CSVGKAGQPSDTQYF.

This clonotype has ten or more counts. The genes are TRBV7-2 and TRBJ2-1; perhaps TRBD2 as D (5 bases). The germline V gene encodes CDR1 SGHTA and CDR2 FQGNSA. The CDR3 is made up of 14 amino acids. V was cut by 8 bases and J by 8 bases, with 19 bases left in between. CDR3 sequence reads: CASGTRRTPYEQFF. The CDR3 DNA reads TGTGCCAGCGGAACGAGGCGGACTCCCTATGAGCAGTTCTTC.

This clonotype was picked up a small number of times. The chain employs TRBV20-1 and TRBJ1-5, with D perhaps TRBD1 (6 bases). Trimming stripped 0 bases from V and 8 bases from J, with 17 bases between. The CDR3 runs to 15 residues. The germline V gene encodes CDR1 DFQATT and CDR2 SNEGSKA (reference sequence). The CDR3 region is CSARDRQGLAKPQHF. The CDR3 DNA sequence: TGCAGTGCTAGAGATCGGCAGGGGCTCGCAAAGCCCCAGCATTTT.

This clonotype was observed at least ten times. The gene calls are TRBV20-1 and TRBJ2-3; D gene unclear. Germline CDR1 DFQATT, CDR2 SNEGSKA (reference sequence). Trimming removed 1 base at V and 6 bases at J, with 8 bases between. This CDR3 contains 12 residues. The CDR3 sequence: CSARVSIDTQYF. The CDR3 DNA reads as TGCAGTGCTAGAGTGTCTATTGATACGCAGTATTTT.

The CDR3 loop is CSASQTVRSYEQYF. The CDR3 DNA follows: TGCAGTGCTAGCCAGACTGTTCGGTCCTACGAGCAGTACTTC. V usage is TRBV20-1 and J usage is TRBJ2-7, with D unresolved. The CDR3 sequence is 14 residues long. V lost 3 bases to trimming and J lost 1 base, with 13 bases between them. Germline V gives CDR1 DFQATT, CDR2 SNEGSKA (reference sequence).

The chain couples TRBV10-3 to TRBJ1-1; 8 bases agree with TRBD1. Germline assignment: CDR1 ENHRY and CDR2 SYGVKD. The CDR3 runs 13 residues. The trim removed 7 bases at V and 4 bases at J, leaving 5 bases unmatched. The chain's CDR3 is CAITETGGTEAFF. CDR3 in DNA: TGTGCCATCACCGAAACAGGGGGCACTGAAGCTTTCTTT.

This clonotype was seen at least ten times. The V call is TRBV29-1, the J call TRBJ2-1, with 11 bases fitting TRBD2. Trimming cost V 5 bases and J 8 bases; bases outside gene matches: 11. This CDR3 has 15 residues. The V gene's germline CDR1 is SQVTM and CDR2 ANQGSEA. The CDR3 DNA reads TGCAGCGTTTGGGGGAGGCTAGCGGGGGGAGATGAGCAGTTCTTC. Protein product: CSVWGRLAGGDEQFF.

This clonotype was seen only a few times. This rearrangement joins TRBV6-2 or TRBV6-3 to TRBJ2-4, with 10 bases lining up with TRBD1. CDR1 MNHEY and CDR2 SVGEGT come from the germline V gene. Unmatched junction bases numbered 9, after V lost 2 bases and J lost 8 bases. The CDR3 length is 16 residues. The CDR3 DNA reads TGTGCCAGCAGTTACCCCCGGACAGGGGGAATGTACATTCAGTACTTC. This encodes CASSYPRTGGMYIQYF.

This clonotype was observed a handful of times. The chain combines TRBV28 with TRBJ1-4; 7 bases line up with TRBD1. V lost 5 bases to trimming and J lost 5 bases; unmatched junction nucleotides: 11. The germline gives CDR1 MDHEN, CDR2 SYDVKM. This CDR3 is built from 16 residues. The CDR3 spells CASSPRDSAINEKLFF. CDR3 nucleotides: TGTGCCAGCAGTCCCCGGGACAGCGCCATCAATGAAAAACTGTTTTTT.